The 32 T cell receptor beta chains in this list originate from one sample, sequenced in a study of blood T cell repertoires in COVID-19. Produced via immunoSEQ multiplex PCR; TCRdb's table is partial and in-frame only. The table shows tens of thousands of clones, with 90% occurring only once. The source material was peripheral blood. The receptors here all came from a man aged 45-60 years with acute or convalescent COVID-19.

The V gene is TRBV5-4, the J gene TRBJ2-7, with 9 bases aligning to TRBD2. The CDR3 consists of 16 residues. Germline CDR1 reads SGHNT; CDR2 reads YYREEE (reference sequence). J was trimmed by 5 bases and V by 4 bases; bases with no gene match: 13. CDR3 residues: CASSPPPSGEGDEQYF. Here the CDR3 DNA reads TGTGCCAGCAGCCCACCCCCTAGCGGGGAGGGTGACGAGCAGTACTTC.

The chain's CDR3 is CASSSGTEAFF. The CDR3 nucleotides read TGCGCCAGCAGCAGCGGCACTGAAGCTTTCTTT. V is TRBV4-1 and J is TRBJ1-1; D gene unclear. The CDR3 runs to 11 residues. V was clipped by 5 bases and J by 4 bases, with 5 bases between them. Looked up from germline, CDR1 is MGHRA and CDR2 is YSYEKL.

This clone was seen a single time. The rearrangement joins TRBV29-1 to TRBJ1-2, with 8 bases identical to TRBD1. The V segment lost 2 bases and the J segment 3 bases; nucleotides outside the gene matches: 8. This CDR3 region has 15 residues. Germline loops: CDR1 SQVTM, CDR2 ANQGSEA. CDR3 sequence reads: CSVEPSGQVDYGYTF. CDR3 sequence (DNA): TGCAGCGTTGAACCCTCGGGACAGGTCGACTATGGCTACACCTTC.

This clone was recorded a few times. The CDR3 here is CASSFNQGGEQYF. The CDR3 nucleotides are TGTGCCAGCAGCTTCAATCAGGGAGGCGAGCAGTACTTC. The rearrangement links TRBV7-9 to TRBJ2-7; TRBD2 might be the D (6 bases). V shed 3 bases and J shed 6 bases, with 12 bases lying between them. The germline CDR1 and CDR2 sequences are SEHNR and FQNEAQ (reference sequence). This CDR3 has 13 residues.

This chain uses TRBV27 with TRBJ2-3, with D maybe TRBD1 (7 bases). V dropped 4 bases and J dropped 1 base, with 21 bases sitting between them. Germline CDR1 MNHEY, CDR2 SMNVEV (reference sequence). This CDR3 has 18 amino acids. CDR3 DNA sequence: TGTGCCAGCAGTTATACCCCCCGGACAGGAGGGGGCACAGATACGCAGTATTTT. It is translated as CASSYTPRTGGGTDTQYF.

In this sample, this clone turned up a few times. The rearrangement joins TRBV7-9 to TRBJ2-5; TRBD2 matches 12 bases. Germline V gene data show CDR1 as SEHNR and CDR2 as FQNEAQ (reference sequence). Trimming cost V 5 bases and J 4 bases; bases outside gene matches: 5. This CDR3 region has 15 residues. The CDR3, as DNA: TGTGCCAGCAGCCCGGGACTAGCGGGCCCAGAGACCCAGTACTTC. Amino acids: CASSPGLAGPETQYF.

This clone was seen a handful of times. The gene calls are TRBV11-3 and TRBJ2-1; 13 bases match TRBD2. V lost 3 bases, J lost 5 bases, and 7 bases stayed unmatched. The CDR3 is 17 amino acids. CDR1 and CDR2 from the germline V gene are SGHNT and YENEEA. CDR3 nucleotides: TGTGCCAGCAGCTTGGGACTAGCGGGACTGATGAACAATGAGCAGTTCTTC. It is translated as CASSLGLAGLMNNEQFF.

The rearrangement uses TRBV2 and TRBJ1-2; 8 positions agree with TRBD1. CDR1 is SNHLY and CDR2 is FYNNEI in the germline V gene. The V and J ends lost 6 bases and 6 bases, in that order; junction bases with no gene match: 3. The CDR3 has 12 amino acids. CDR3 coding DNA: TGTGCCAGCAGGACAGGGGCACATGGCTACACCTTC. Translation: CASRTGAHGYTF.

In its sample, this clone was seen once. The chain employs TRBV30 and TRBJ2-7; no clear D. Trimming removed 3 bases from V and 1 base from J, with 4 bases in between. The germline gives CDR1 GTSNPN, CDR2 SVGIG (reference sequence). The CDR3 has 11 residues. CDR3 bases: TGTGCCTGGAGCCGGTCCTACGAGCAGTACTTC. It translates to CAWSRSYEQYF.

V gene TRBV19 combines with J gene TRBJ2-1; D perhaps matches TRBD2 (6 bases). Germline V gene lookup returns CDR1 LNHDA and CDR2 SQIVND (reference sequence). Trimming took off 1 base at V and 8 bases at J, with 12 bases between the two ends. This CDR3 has 14 amino acids. The CDR3 protein is CASSIGRALDEQFF. Here the CDR3 DNA reads TGTGCCAGTAGTATAGGGAGGGCCCTCGATGAGCAGTTCTTC.

This rearrangement joins TRBV7-8 to TRBJ1-5, with 7 bases fitting TRBD1. CDR1 and CDR2 (germline): SGHVS, FQNEAQ. V was clipped by 5 bases and J by 7 bases; unmatched bases: 11. The CDR3 runs to 15 residues. The DNA of the CDR3 is TGTGCCAGCAGCCAAGGACAGGCCCTAGGGCAGCCCCAGCATTTT. Amino acid sequence: CASSQGQALGQPQHF.

V is TRBV29-1 and J is TRBJ2-5; 8 bases fit TRBD2. This CDR3 contains 13 residues. V gave up 4 bases and J gave up 5 bases; unmatched junction bases: 6. In germline, CDR1 is SQVTM, CDR2 ANQGSEA. CDR3 residues: CSVGTSIRETQYF. The CDR3 nucleotides read TGCAGCGTTGGGACTAGCATCAGGGAGACCCAGTACTTC.

The CDR3 DNA is TGTGCCAGCAGGGAGGGGAACACCGGGGAGCTGTTTTTT. Amino acids: CASREGNTGELFF. The J gene is TRBJ2-2, the V gene TRBV19; 7 bases agree with TRBD2. V shed 9 bases and J 1 base; nucleotides not matched to a gene: 2. This CDR3 is 13 amino acids long. CDR1 is LNHDA and CDR2 is SQIVND in the germline V gene (reference sequence).

This chain uses TRBV18 with TRBJ1-2; 8 bases match TRBD1. The V and J ends lost 3 bases and 1 base, in that order; junction bases with no gene match: 4. The CDR3 sequence is 15 residues long. In germline, CDR1 is KGHSH, CDR2 LQKENI. CDR3 DNA: TGTGCCAGCTCACCCTCGACAGGGGTTAACTATGGCTACACCTTC. Translating gives CASSPSTGVNYGYTF.

This clone showed up just a few times. V gene TRBV7-9 combines with J gene TRBJ1-2; D ambiguous. The germline gives CDR1 SEHNR, CDR2 FQNEAQ (reference sequence). V was shortened by 5 bases and J by 6 bases, with 13 bases between the two germline ends. CDR3 size: 13 residues. The CDR3 loop is CASSPTGSHGYTF. In DNA, the CDR3 is TGTGCCAGCAGCCCCACGGGGTCTCATGGCTACACCTTC.

This clone was picked up one time. V usage is TRBV27 and J usage is TRBJ2-5; 9 bases map to TRBD2. The V segment lost 5 bases and the J segment 6 bases; nucleotides outside the gene matches: 13. The CDR3 contains 16 residues. CDR1 is MNHEY, CDR2 SMNVEV, per germline (reference sequence). CDR3 region: CASSPITGTSIQTQYF. CDR3 sequence (DNA): TGTGCCAGCAGTCCCATTACCGGGACTAGCATCCAGACCCAGTACTTC.

This clone was counted a few times. The chain recombines TRBV11-3 with TRBJ2-7; 8 positions match TRBD2. CDR1 and CDR2 (germline): SGHNT, YENEEA. V dropped 5 bases and J dropped 4; count of bases not matched to a gene: 4. The CDR3 is made up of 13 amino acids. CDR3 residues: CASSLLAVYEQYF. The CDR3 bases are TGTGCCAGCAGCCTACTAGCGGTTTACGAGCAGTACTTC.

V usage is TRBV5-1 and J usage is TRBJ2-1; TRBD2 matches 13 bases. The junction had 7 bases not matched to a gene; V was cut back by 4 bases and J by 6 bases. This CDR3 is 16 amino acids long. The V gene's germline CDR1 is SGHRS and CDR2 YFSETQ. The CDR3 DNA follows: TGCGCCAGCAGCGCGACCGGGACTAGCGGGATCAATGAGCAGTTCTTC. As protein: CASSATGTSGINEQFF.

The V gene is TRBV18, the J gene TRBJ1-5; unclear D gene. The CDR3 contains 13 residues. Germline-derived CDR1 and CDR2 are KGHSH and LQKENI. V lost 6 bases to trimming and J lost 1 base, with 7 bases between them. The chain's CDR3 is CASSPGSNQPQHF. DNA of the CDR3: TGTGCCAGCTCCCCGGGGAGCAATCAGCCCCAGCATTTT.

The chain couples TRBV6-5 to TRBJ2-1; 8 bases line up with TRBD1. CDR3 length: 13 amino acids. Per germline, CDR1 MNHEY and CDR2 SVGAGI. V shed 5 bases and J 7 bases; nucleotides not matched to a gene: 4. In DNA form, the CDR3 reads TGTGCCAGCAGTCGCCGACAGGGGAATGAGCAGTTCTTC. The encoded protein is CASSRRQGNEQFF.

This sequence joins TRBV5-1 and TRBJ2-4, with D unresolved. There are 15 residues in the CDR3. CDR1 SGHRS and CDR2 YFSETQ come from the germline V gene. Trimming took 0 bases from V and 1 from J, leaving 8 bases between them. This CDR3 is CASSLVSGAKNIQYF. The CDR3 DNA reads as TGCGCCAGCAGCTTGGTATCCGGGGCCAAAAACATTCAGTACTTC. The whole variable domain, remainder taken from reference TRBV5-1 and TRBJ2-4, is KAGVTQTPRYLIKTRGQQVTLSCSPISGHRSVSWYQQTPGQGLQFLFEYFSETQRNKGNFPGRFSGRQFSNSRSEMNVSTLELGDSALYLCASSLVSGAKNIQYFGAGTRLSVL.

V is TRBV3-1 (or the pseudogene TRBV3-2) and J is TRBJ2-7, with D maybe TRBD1 (5 bases). V was pared by 1 base and J by 6 bases, with 13 bases between. CDR3 length: 14 amino acids. Germline V CDR1 and CDR2: LGHDT, YNNKEL (reference sequence). The CDR3 reads CASSQAGWALEQYF. CDR3 sequence (DNA): TGTGCCAGCAGCCAAGCAGGGTGGGCTCTCGAGCAGTACTTC.

The V gene is TRBV5-1, the J gene TRBJ1-5; TRBD1 aligns across 8 bases. This CDR3 has 15 residues. The V and J ends lost 4 bases and 6 bases, in that order; junction bases with no gene match: 9. Per germline, CDR1 SGHRS and CDR2 YFSETQ. The CDR3 protein is CASSPGTGWRQPQHF. CDR3 sequence (DNA): TGCGCCAGCAGCCCTGGGACAGGTTGGCGTCAGCCCCAGCATTTT.

The rearrangement links TRBV3-1 (or the pseudogene TRBV3-2) to TRBJ2-5; TRBD2 matches at 11 bases. With 7 bases clipped from V and 5 bases from J, the junction kept 9 bases outside the gene matches. Per the germline V gene, CDR1 is LGHDT and CDR2 is YNNKEL (reference sequence). The CDR3 is 15 residues long. CDR3 bases: TGTGCCAGCACCTATAGCGGGAGGGCCCTGGAGACCCAGTACTTC. This encodes CASTYSGRALETQYF.

The chain is built from TRBV27 and TRBJ1-5; TRBD1 is a possible D gene (6 bases). Trimming removed 4 bases at V and 1 base at J, with 8 bases between. The CDR3 runs 14 residues. Per germline, CDR1 MNHEY and CDR2 SMNVEV (reference sequence). CDR3 nucleotide sequence: TGTGCCAGCAGTTACACAGGGAGCAATCAGCCCCAGCATTTT. As protein: CASSYTGSNQPQHF.

The gene calls are TRBV5-4 and TRBJ2-7; 13 bases match TRBD2. The V and J ends lost 3 bases and 5 bases, in that order; junction bases with no gene match: 5. Germline V CDR1 and CDR2: SGHNT, YYREEE (reference sequence). The CDR3 is 15 residues long. The CDR3 nucleotides are TGTGCCAGCAGCTCCTGGACTAGCGGGAGTCACGAGCAGTACTTC. The encoded protein is CASSSWTSGSHEQYF.

The rearrangement links TRBV18 to TRBJ2-6; D is uncertain. The CDR3 totals 13 residues. Deletions cut 5 bases from V and 2 bases from J, with 4 bases between. From germline, CDR1 is KGHSH and CDR2 LQKENI. The CDR3 nucleotides are TGTGCCAGCTCATCAACTGGGGCCAACGTCCTGACTTTC. Protein: CASSSTGANVLTF.

The chain combines TRBV12-3 or TRBV12-4 with TRBJ2-1; D is ambiguous. V lost 8 bases and J 0 bases, leaving 8 bases between the germline ends. The CDR3 is 13 residues long. The CDR3 sequence is CASVSDSYNEQFF. For the CDR3, the DNA is TGTGCCAGCGTAAGCGACTCCTACAATGAGCAGTTCTTC.

The V call is TRBV6-6, the J call TRBJ1-2; 7 positions agree with TRBD1. The V gene's germline CDR1 is MNHNY and CDR2 SVGAGI (reference sequence). CDR3 length: 13 residues. Trimming removed 10 bases from V and 8 bases from J; junction bases left unmatched: 13. The CDR3 protein is CATKSRGLEGYTF. The CDR3 DNA follows: TGTGCCACCAAATCAAGGGGGCTAGAGGGCTACACCTTC.

J is TRBJ1-5 and V is TRBV6-5, with D tentatively TRBD1 (6 bases). Germline CDR1 MNHEY, CDR2 SVGAGI. The CDR3 loop spans 15 amino acids. Between the trimmed V and J ends, which lost 7 bases and 0 bases, there was a span of 13 bases. The CDR3 loop reads CASKGHANSNQPQHF. The CDR3 coding sequence is TGTGCCAGCAAGGGACACGCCAATAGCAATCAGCCCCAGCATTTT.

This chain uses TRBV5-1 with TRBJ2-7; D ambiguous. From germline, CDR1 is SGHRS and CDR2 YFSETQ. Trimming removed 4 bases from V and 6 bases from J, with 17 bases in between. The CDR3 has 14 residues. The CDR3 region has the DNA TGCGCCAGCAGCGCGGATCGACGGTTAAGCGAGCAGTACTTC. It encodes CASSADRRLSEQYF. The whole variable domain, remainder taken from reference TRBV5-1 and TRBJ2-7, is KAGVTQTPRYLIKTRGQQVTLSCSPISGHRSVSWYQQTPGQGLQFLFEYFSETQRNKGNFPGRFSGRQFSNSRSEMNVSTLELGDSALYLCASSADRRLSEQYFGPGTRLTVT.

The J gene is TRBJ2-2, the V gene TRBV24-1, with TRBD1 identical over 10 bases. CDR3 size: 16 residues. The V gene end was trimmed by 7 bases and the J gene end by 7 bases; junction bases not matched to a gene: 11. Germline CDR1 is KGHDR and CDR2 is SFDVKD. DNA for the CDR3: TGTGCCACCAGGTCTACCGGGACAGGGGTAGGCGGGGAGCTGTTTTTT. Translating gives CATRSTGTGVGGELFF.